Shown below are 6 T cell receptor beta chains from a single sample sequenced in a study of blood T cells in healthy people across ages. Primed by a sample-barcoded 5' primer and a J-beta primer mix, a second PCR proceeded for 7 to 11 cycles. MiXCR, applied by TCRdb to the 5' RACE reads, yields one record per CDR3 protein. Of more than 1 million distinct CDR3 sequences detected, under 55% appear once; the ten largest clones hold approximately 17%. Sequenced: blood. All receptors come from a woman aged 55-70 years in good health.

This sequence joins TRBV21-1 and TRBJ2-4; the D segment call TRBD1 is taken from the table without a DNA check. TRBJ2-7 matches the DNA end more closely, so the J call is doubtful. TRBV21-1 is shown as a pseudogene. The CDR3 is 15 amino acids. The CDR3 spells CASSPPGSRTGEQYF. In nucleotides, the CDR3 is TGTGCCAGCAGCCCGCCGGGCTCACGGACCGGCGAGCAGTACTTC.

CDR3 sequence: CARRTSGSGEQYF. In DNA, the CDR3 is TGTGCCAGAAGGACTAGCGGCTCTGGGGAGCAGTACTTC. The rearrangement links TRBV2 to TRBJ2-4; 10 bases fit TRBD2. CDR3 length: 13 residues. The germline V gene has CDR1 SNHLY and CDR2 FYNNEI. The ends lost 9 bases at V and 13 bases at J; junction bases unmatched: 12.

This clonotype has only a few counts. The chain couples TRBV12-3 or TRBV12-4 to TRBJ2-7, with 10 bases aligning to TRBD1. V shed 0 bases and J 2 bases; nucleotides not matched to a gene: 7. The CDR3 contains 17 residues. CDR3 bases: TGTGCCAGCAGTTTAGCGCGTTTAGGGACAGGGGCCTACGAGCAGTACTTC. Amino acid sequence: CASSLARLGTGAYEQYF.

V is TRBV20-1 and J is TRBJ2-3, with TRBD2 identical over 10 bases. Germline CDR1 DFQATT, CDR2 SNEGSKA (reference sequence). This CDR3 spans 16 amino acids. V shed 5 bases and J 2 bases; nucleotides not matched to a gene: 10. The CDR3 DNA is TGCAGTGCTTTCCCAGGACTAGCGGATTTCACAGATACGCAGTATTTT. Translating it yields CSAFPGLADFTDTQYF.

This clonotype was seen a few times. The genes are TRBV15 and TRBJ2-1; 12 bases match TRBD2. V was clipped by 1 base and J by 9 bases; unmatched bases: 1. Germline-derived CDR1 and CDR2 are LNHNV and YYDKDF (reference sequence). The CDR3 is made up of 14 amino acids. CDR3 region: CATSRGLAGVEQFF. Written as DNA, the CDR3 is TGTGCCACCAGCAGAGGACTAGCGGGAGTTGAGCAGTTCTTC.

The chain carries TRBV3-1 and TRBJ2-1; the match to TRBD1 covers 9 bases. CDR3 length: 15 amino acids. Trimming took 3 bases from V and 5 from J; bases not matched to a gene: 5. CDR1 and CDR2 from the germline V gene are LGHDT and YNNKEL (reference sequence). The CDR3 protein is CASSQPGQGNNEQFF. CDR3 nucleotides: TGTGCCAGCAGCCAGCCGGGACAGGGAAACAATGAGCAGTTCTTC.